Detailed here is one TCR beta chain. The record originates from a study of blood T cell repertoires in COVID-19. Study as a whole: The samples span acute and convalescent COVID-19 from the United States, Italy and Spain. PBMCs, B-cell-depleted T cells, or T cells were the source of the cDNA or gDNA that made up the material.

Authors' processing steps: From reference gene primer amplification, estimates of nucleated cell counts were derived. Libraries were prepared by immunoSEQ multiplex PCR; TCRdb keeps only in-frame clonotypes and omits some of them. For V, J and clone size, that table is used; D and trimming come from the DNA. The sample shows 55,000 to 80,000 clones, 85% to 90% of them seen only once. Germline-derived CDR1 and CDR2 are SQVTM and ANQGSEA. This CDR3 has 13 residues. Deletions cut 3 bases from V and 4 bases from J, with 10 bases between. The sequenced material came from peripheral blood. V is TRBV29-1 and J is TRBJ1-3; D is undetermined. The sequence was collected from a man aged 50-60 years with acute or convalescent COVID-19. The CDR3, as DNA: TGCAGCGTTGAGCCCCTAATAGGAAACACCATATATTTT. Its translation: CSVEPLIGNTIYF.